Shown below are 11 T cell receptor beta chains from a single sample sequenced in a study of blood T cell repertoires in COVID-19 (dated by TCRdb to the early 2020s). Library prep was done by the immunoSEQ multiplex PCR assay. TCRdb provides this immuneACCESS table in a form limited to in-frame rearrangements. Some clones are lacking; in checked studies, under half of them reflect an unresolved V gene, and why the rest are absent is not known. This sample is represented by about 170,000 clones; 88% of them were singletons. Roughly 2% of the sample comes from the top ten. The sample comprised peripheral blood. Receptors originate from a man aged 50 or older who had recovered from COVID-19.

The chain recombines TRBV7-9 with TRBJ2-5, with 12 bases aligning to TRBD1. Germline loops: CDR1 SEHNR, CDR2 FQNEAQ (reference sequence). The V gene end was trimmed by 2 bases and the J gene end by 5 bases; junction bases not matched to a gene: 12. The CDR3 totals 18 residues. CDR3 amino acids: CASSLRHARDRGLETQYF. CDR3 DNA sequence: TGTGCCAGCAGCTTACGCCACGCCCGGGACAGGGGGCTTGAGACCCAGTACTTC.

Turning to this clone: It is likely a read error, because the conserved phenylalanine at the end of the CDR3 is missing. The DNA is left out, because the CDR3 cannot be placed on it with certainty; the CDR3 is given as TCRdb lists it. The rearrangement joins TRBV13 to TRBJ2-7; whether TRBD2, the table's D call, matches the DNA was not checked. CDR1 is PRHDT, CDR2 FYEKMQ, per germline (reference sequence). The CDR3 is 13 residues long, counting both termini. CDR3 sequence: CASSLGKREGRSI.

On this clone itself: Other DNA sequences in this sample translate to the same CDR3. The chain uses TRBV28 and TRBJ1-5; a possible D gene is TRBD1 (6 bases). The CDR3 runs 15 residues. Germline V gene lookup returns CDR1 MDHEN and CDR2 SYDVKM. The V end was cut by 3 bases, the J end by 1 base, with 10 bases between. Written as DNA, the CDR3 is TGTGCCAGCAGTTTGGCGACAGGAAGCAATCAGCCCCAGCATTTT. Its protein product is CASSLATGSNQPQHF.

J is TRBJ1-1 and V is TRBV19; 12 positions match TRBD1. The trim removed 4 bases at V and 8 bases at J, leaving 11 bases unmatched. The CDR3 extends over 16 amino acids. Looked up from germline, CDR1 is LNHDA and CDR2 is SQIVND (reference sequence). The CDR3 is CASSTSGTGGAVEAFF. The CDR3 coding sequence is TGTGCCAGTAGTACCTCCGGGACAGGGGGCGCGGTGGAAGCTTTCTTT. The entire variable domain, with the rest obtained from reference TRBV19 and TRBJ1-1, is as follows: DGGITQSPKYLFRKEGQNVTLSCEQNLNHDAMYWYRQDPGQGLRLIYYSQIVNDFQKGDIAEGYSVSREKKESFPLTVTSAQKNPTAFYLCASSTSGTGGAVEAFFGQGTRLTVV.

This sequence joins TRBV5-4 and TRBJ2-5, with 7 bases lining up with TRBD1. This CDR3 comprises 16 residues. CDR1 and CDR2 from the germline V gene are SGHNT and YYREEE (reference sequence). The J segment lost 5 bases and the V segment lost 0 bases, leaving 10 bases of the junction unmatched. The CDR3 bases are TGTGCCAGCAGCTTGGTCGCAGGGGGTCTCGGGGAGACCCAGTACTTC. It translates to CASSLVAGGLGETQYF.

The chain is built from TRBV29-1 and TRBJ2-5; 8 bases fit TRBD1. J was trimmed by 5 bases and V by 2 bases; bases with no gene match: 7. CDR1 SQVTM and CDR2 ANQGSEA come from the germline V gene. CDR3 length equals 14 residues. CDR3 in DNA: TGCAGCGTTGAACTCGGACAGGGAAGTGAGACCCAGTACTTC. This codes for CSVELGQGSETQYF.

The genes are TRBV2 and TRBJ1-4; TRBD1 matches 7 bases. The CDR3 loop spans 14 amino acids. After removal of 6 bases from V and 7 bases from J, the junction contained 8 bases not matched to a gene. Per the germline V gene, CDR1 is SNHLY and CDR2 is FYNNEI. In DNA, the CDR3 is TGTGCCAGCAGCCAACGACAGGGAACTGAAAAACTGTTTTTT. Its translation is CASSQRQGTEKLFF.

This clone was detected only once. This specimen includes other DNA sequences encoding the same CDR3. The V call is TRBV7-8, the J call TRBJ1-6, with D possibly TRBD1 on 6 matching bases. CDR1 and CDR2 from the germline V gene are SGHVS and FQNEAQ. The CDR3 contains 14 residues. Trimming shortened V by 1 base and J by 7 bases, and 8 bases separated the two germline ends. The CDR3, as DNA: TGTGCCAGCAGCTTAGGGACAGAAAATTCACCCCTCCACTTT. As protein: CASSLGTENSPLHF.

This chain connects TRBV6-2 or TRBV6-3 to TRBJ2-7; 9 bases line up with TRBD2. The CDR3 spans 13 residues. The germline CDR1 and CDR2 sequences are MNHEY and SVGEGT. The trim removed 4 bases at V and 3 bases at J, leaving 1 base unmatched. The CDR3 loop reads CASSLAGVYEQYF. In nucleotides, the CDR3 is TGTGCCAGCAGTTTAGCGGGAGTCTACGAGCAGTACTTC.

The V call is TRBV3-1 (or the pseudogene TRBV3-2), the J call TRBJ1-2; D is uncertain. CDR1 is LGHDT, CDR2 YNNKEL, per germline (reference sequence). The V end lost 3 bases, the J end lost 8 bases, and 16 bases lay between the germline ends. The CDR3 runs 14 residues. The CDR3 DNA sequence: TGTGCCAGCAGCCACGGGGAGGGCGGTTGGGGCTACACCTTC. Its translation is CASSHGEGGWGYTF.

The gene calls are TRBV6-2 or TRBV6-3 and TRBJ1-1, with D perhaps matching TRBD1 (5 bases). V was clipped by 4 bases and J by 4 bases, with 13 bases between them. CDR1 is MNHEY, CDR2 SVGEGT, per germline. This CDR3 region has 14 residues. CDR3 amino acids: CASSSDSIRTEAFF. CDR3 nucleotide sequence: TGTGCCAGCAGTTCAGACAGTATTCGCACTGAAGCTTTCTTT.